The present TCR beta chain was sequenced within a study of T cell responses to AZD1222 COVID-19 vaccine. Study outcomes and limitations: Only 5 or 6 individuals given AZD1222 were seropositive at baseline. Spike was spanned by vaccine-associated CD4 TCRs, with dominance at 160-218 and 743-854.

Profiled with immunoSEQ multiplex PCR; TCRdb holds only in-frame clones, not every one. The sample has about 140,000 clones, more than 90% seen once. The germline V gene has CDR1 SGDLS and CDR2 YYNGEE. This CDR3 region has 14 residues. The J segment lost 9 bases and the V segment lost 5 bases, leaving 12 bases of the junction unmatched. With respect to this clone: What it recognizes is unknown.

This chain connects TRBV9 to TRBJ2-7; 9 bases are shared with TRBD1. The sequencing here drew on peripheral blood, taken on day 0 of AZD1222 vaccination. The receptor was derived from an adult in good health. CDR3 nucleotides: TGTGCCAGCAGTTTGGGGACAGGGCCCGCGGGGCAGTACTTC. It yields the protein CASSLGTGPAGQYF.